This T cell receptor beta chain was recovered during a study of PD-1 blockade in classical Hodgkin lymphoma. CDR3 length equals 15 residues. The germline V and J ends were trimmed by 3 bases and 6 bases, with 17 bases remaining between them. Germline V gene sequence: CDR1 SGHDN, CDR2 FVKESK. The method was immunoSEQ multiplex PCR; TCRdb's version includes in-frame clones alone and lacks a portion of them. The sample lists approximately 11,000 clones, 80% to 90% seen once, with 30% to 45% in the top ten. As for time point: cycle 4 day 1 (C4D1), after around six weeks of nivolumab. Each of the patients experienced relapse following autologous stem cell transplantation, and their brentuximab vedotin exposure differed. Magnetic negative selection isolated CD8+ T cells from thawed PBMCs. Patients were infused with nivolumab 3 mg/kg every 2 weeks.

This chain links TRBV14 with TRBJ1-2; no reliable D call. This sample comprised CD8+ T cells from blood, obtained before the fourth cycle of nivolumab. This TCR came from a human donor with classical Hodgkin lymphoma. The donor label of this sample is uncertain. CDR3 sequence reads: CASSHVAGVQDGYTF. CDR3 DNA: TGTGCCAGCAGCCATGTCGCCGGGGTCCAGGATGGCTACACCTTC.